These T cell receptor beta chains were read from a single sample in a study of blood T cell repertoires in COVID-19. Clones were read by immunoSEQ multiplex PCR, and TCRdb kept only the in-frame ones, dropping some. The table has approximately 380,000 clones, around 89% seen once. Sequencing used PBMCs or T cells enriched from blood (not recorded which). Source of these receptors: a woman aged 18-35 years who had recovered from COVID-19. CDR3s include the opening cysteine and the closing phenylalanine or tryptophan. D genes are given only for firm matches. The listing skips clone size in some rows; elsewhere it reads once, few, many or a size class.

v_gene	abundance	j_gene	d_gene	CDR3nt	CDR3aa
TRBV6-1	NA	TRBJ1-3	NA	TGTGCCAGCAGTGAAGGCAGCGCCACTGGAAACACCATATATTTT	CASSEGSATGNTIYF
TRBV28	once	TRBJ2-5	NA	TGTGCCAGCAGTTTGTGGGGGAGGTGGGGACTTGAGGGGCCGGAGACCCAGTACTTC	CASSLWGRWGLEGPETQYF
TRBV18	NA	TRBJ1-4	NA	TGTGCCAGCTCACCAACTCTGACGGGTGCTGAAAAACTGTTTTTT	CASSPTLTGAEKLFF
TRBV5-1	NA	TRBJ1-2	TRBD1	TGCGCCAGCAGCCCGACAGCAGGGGGTGGTGGCTACACCTTC	CASSPTAGGGGYTF
TRBV5-4	NA	TRBJ1-3	TRBD1	TGTGCCAGCAGCGATCCCTCCCGGGACAGGGCAGTAAACACCATATATTTT	CASSDPSRDRAVNTIYF
TRBV7-9	NA	TRBJ1-2	NA	TGTGCCAGCAGCTTAGCAGGGGCGTCGTATGGCTACACCTTC	CASSLAGASYGYTF
TRBV7-2	NA	TRBJ1-1	NA	TGTGCCAGCAGCTTCCGGGACACTGTTGCGAACACTGAAGCTTTCTTT	CASSFRDTVANTEAFF
TRBV2	NA	TRBJ2-1	NA	TGTGCCAGCGGAACCTCCGGGTACAATGAGCAGTTCTTC	CASGTSGYNEQFF
TRBV6-2/TRBV6-3	NA	TRBJ1-3	NA	TGTGCCAGCAGTCTCGAAGAGAGTTTCTCTGGAAACACCATATATTTT	CASSLEESFSGNTIYF
TRBV4-1	NA	TRBJ2-6	TRBD1	TGCGCCAGCAGCCCAGGGGGAAACCCCAAGGCCAACGTCCTGACTTTC	CASSPGGNPKANVLTF
TRBV5-1	few	TRBJ1-2	NA	TGCGCCAGCAGGGCTCCAGGGATCTTGAACTATGGCTACACCTTC	CASRAPGILNYGYTF
TRBV13	NA	TRBJ2-3	TRBD2	TGTGCCAGCAGCTTAGCGACTAGCGGGGGAACAGATACGCAGTATTTT	CASSLATSGGTDTQYF
TRBV4-2	NA	TRBJ1-3	NA	TGTGCCAGCAGCCCTCCAGGGTCCTCTGGAAACACCATATATTTT	CASSPPGSSGNTIYF
TRBV11-2	NA	TRBJ2-7	NA	TGTGCCAGCAGCCCCTCCCGCCCCGGACATACCTACGAGCAGTACTTC	CASSPSRPGHTYEQYF
TRBV2	NA	TRBJ1-1	NA	TGTGCCAGCAGTGTAGGCGGGGGAGCTTTCTTT	CASSVGGGAFF
TRBV19	NA	TRBJ1-2	TRBD1	TGTGCCAGTAGTGCACAGGGGGAGAATGGCTACACCTTC	CASSAQGENGYTF
TRBV19	NA	TRBJ1-1	NA	TGTGCCAGTAGTCACGGCAGGGGAAACACTGAAGCTTTCTTT	CASSHGRGNTEAFF
TRBV7-9	once	TRBJ2-7	TRBD2	TGTGCCAGCAGTCATACCGGGACTAGCTCTTACGAGCAGTACTTC	CASSHTGTSSYEQYF
TRBV5-4	few	TRBJ2-2	NA	TGTGCCAGCAGCTTGCCGAAGTCTACTATGCCGAACACCGGGGAGCTGTTTTTT	CASSLPKSTMPNTGELFF
TRBV5-5	NA	TRBJ1-5	NA	TGTGCCAGCAGCTTGGACAGGGTAAATCAGCCCCAGCATTTT	CASSLDRVNQPQHF
TRBV7-9	NA	TRBJ2-2	NA	TGTGCCCCGAGGGGGGGTCTCAACACCGGGGAGCTGTTTTTT	CAPRGGLNTGELFF
TRBV7-2	once	TRBJ1-6	NA	TGTGCCAGCAGCTATCGCGGGGGGCAGGGGAATTCACCCCTCCACTTT	CASSYRGGQGNSPLHF
TRBV7-2	NA	TRBJ1-5	TRBD1	TGTGCCAGCAGCCTAACCGGGACAGCCATAAATCAGCCCCAGCATTTT	CASSLTGTAINQPQHF
TRBV2	NA	TRBJ1-6	NA	TGTGCCAGCAGTGACGAGGAGTCATGGCGTTCACCCCTCCACTTT	CASSDEESWRSPLHF
TRBV4-1	NA	TRBJ1-2	NA	TGCGCCAGCAGCCAAGATGTCTCCAGGGATCTTCAAGGCTACACCTTC	CASSQDVSRDLQGYTF
TRBV29-1	NA	TRBJ1-2	TRBD1	TGCAGCGTTGAAGGACAGGGCGGTTCAAGAGGCTATGGCTACACCTTC	CSVEGQGGSRGYGYTF
TRBV21-1	NA	TRBJ1-2	NA	TGTGCCAGCAGCCGATTCCGGACAGGGAAAGGCTACACCTTC	CASSRFRTGKGYTF
TRBV11-2	NA	TRBJ1-1	NA	TGTGCCAGCAGCTTCCAAACCGGTACTGAAGCTTTCTTT	CASSFQTGTEAFF
TRBV4-3	NA	TRBJ1-1	NA	TGCGCCAGCAGCCAAGGAGGGTTCTACATGAACACTGAAGCTTTCTTT	CASSQGGFYMNTEAFF
TRBV9	NA	TRBJ1-2	NA	TGTGCCAGCAGCGTAGGCGTTTCGGGGGGCTTTCACTATGGCTACACCTTC	CASSVGVSGGFHYGYTF
TRBV4-1	NA	TRBJ1-2	TRBD1	TGCGCCAGCAGCCAAGAGGCGACAGGGGGGACCTATGGCTACACCTTC	CASSQEATGGTYGYTF
TRBV3-1/TRBV3-2	NA	TRBJ1-3	NA	TGTGCCAGCAGCTCTCACAGGGAAAAAAGCTCTGGAAACACCATATATTTT	CASSSHREKSSGNTIYF
TRBV19	NA	TRBJ2-3	TRBD2	TGTGCCAGTACCTGGACTAGCGGGGGGGATACGCAGTATTTT	CASTWTSGGDTQYF
TRBV6-6	NA	TRBJ2-3	NA	TGTGCCAGCAGTCATACATTGGGAGGAAGCGTCACAGATACGCAGTATTTT	CASSHTLGGSVTDTQYF
TRBV7-9	NA	TRBJ1-2	NA	TGTGCCAGCAGCCCCATCCAGGGGAACTATGGCTACACCTTC	CASSPIQGNYGYTF
TRBV9	NA	TRBJ2-1	TRBD1	TGTGCCAGCAGCGTAATGGGACAGGGGACCTACAATGAGCAGTTCTTC	CASSVMGQGTYNEQFF
TRBV29-1	NA	TRBJ2-1	TRBD2	TGCAGCGTCGCCGGACTAGCGGGGGGGCCTACTCTCAATGAGCAGTTCTTC	CSVAGLAGGPTLNEQFF
TRBV7-2	NA	TRBJ1-2	NA	TGTGCCAGCAGCTTAGTCGTGCGGGGGCAGAGTGGCTACACCTTC	CASSLVVRGQSGYTF
TRBV5-1	NA	TRBJ2-1	TRBD2	TGCGCCAGCGCCGGGACTAGCGGTAAGAATGAGCAGTTCTTC	CASAGTSGKNEQFF